This T cell receptor (beta chain) was identified in a study of CD8 T cells in ankylosing spondylitis. Whole-study findings and limits: Disease-linked clones, CD8+, were relatively rare in peripheral blood. Disease-associated clones were reportedly significantly overrepresented in matched ankylosing spondylitis synovial fluid. One TCR beta motif, made up of eight or nine highly homologous variants, appeared characteristic of ankylosing spondylitis blood. Earlier work had already found some motif variants in reactive arthritis synovial fluid and blood.

TCRdb ran MiXCR on the 5' RACE reads and lists one entry per CDR3 protein. Among 200,000 or so distinct CDR3 sequences listed, roughly 13% were seen once. This clonotype showed up many times. The antigen is not known. V lost 3 bases and J 3 bases, leaving 10 bases between the germline ends. The CDR3 has 14 residues. The rearrangement joins TRBV12-3 or TRBV12-4 to TRBJ2-3; maybe TRBD1 (6 bases). The source of this sequence is a female donor with ankylosing spondylitis or in good health (not recorded which). Sequencing input: blood, either unsorted or a sorted T cell fraction (not recorded which). The CDR3 nucleotides are TGTGCCAGCAGTTTCCAGGGGCGGACAGATACGCAGTATTTT. Its translation is CASSFQGRTDTQYF.